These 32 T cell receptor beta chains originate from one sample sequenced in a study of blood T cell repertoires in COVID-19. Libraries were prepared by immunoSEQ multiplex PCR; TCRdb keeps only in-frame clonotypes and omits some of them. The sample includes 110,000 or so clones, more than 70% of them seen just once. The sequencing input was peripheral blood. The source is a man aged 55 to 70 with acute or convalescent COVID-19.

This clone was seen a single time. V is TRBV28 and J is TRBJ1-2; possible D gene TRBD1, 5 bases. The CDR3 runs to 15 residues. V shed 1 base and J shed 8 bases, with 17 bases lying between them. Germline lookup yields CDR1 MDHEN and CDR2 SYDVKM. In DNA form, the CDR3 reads TGTGCCAGCAGTTTATCGCTGGGGCAGGTGGCCGGCTACACCTTC. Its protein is CASSLSLGQVAGYTF.

In nucleotides, the CDR3 is TGTGCCAGCAGACCTCCGGGACAGGGGAACATTCAGTACTTC. This codes for CASRPPGQGNIQYF. The chain combines TRBV28 with TRBJ2-4; TRBD1 agrees at 10 bases. V shed 6 bases and J 7 bases; nucleotides not matched to a gene: 6. The CDR3 length is 14 residues. Looked up from germline, CDR1 is MDHEN and CDR2 is SYDVKM.

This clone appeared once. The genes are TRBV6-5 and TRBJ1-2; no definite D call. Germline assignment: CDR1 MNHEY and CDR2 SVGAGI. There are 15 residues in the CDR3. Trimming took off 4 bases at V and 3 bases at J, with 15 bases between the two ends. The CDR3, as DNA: TGTGCCAGCAGTTTCTACTCGAGGCGAGACTATGGCTACACCTTC. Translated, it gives CASSFYSRRDYGYTF.

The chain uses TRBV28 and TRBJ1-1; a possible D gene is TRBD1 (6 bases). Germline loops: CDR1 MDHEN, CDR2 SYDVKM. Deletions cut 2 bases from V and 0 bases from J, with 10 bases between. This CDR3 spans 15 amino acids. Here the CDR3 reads CASSLGQSLNTEAFF. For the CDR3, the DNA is TGTGCCAGCAGTTTAGGACAGAGCTTGAACACTGAAGCTTTCTTT.

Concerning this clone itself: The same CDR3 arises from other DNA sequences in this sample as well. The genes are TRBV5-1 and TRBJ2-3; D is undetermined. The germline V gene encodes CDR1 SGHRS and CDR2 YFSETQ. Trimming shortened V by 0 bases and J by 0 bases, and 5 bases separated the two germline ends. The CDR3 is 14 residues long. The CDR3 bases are TGCGCCAGCAGCTTGGGGCAGAGCACAGATACGCAGTATTTT. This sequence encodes CASSLGQSTDTQYF.

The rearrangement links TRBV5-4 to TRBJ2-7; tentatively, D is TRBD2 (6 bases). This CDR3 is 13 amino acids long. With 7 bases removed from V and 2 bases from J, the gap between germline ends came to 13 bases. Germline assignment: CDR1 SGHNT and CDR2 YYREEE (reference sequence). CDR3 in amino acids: CASGVGGTYEQYF. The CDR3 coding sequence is TGTGCCAGCGGGGTCGGGGGAACCTACGAGCAGTACTTC.

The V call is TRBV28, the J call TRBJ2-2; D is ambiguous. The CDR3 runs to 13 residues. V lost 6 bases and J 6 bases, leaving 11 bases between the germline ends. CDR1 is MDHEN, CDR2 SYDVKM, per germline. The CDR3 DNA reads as TGTGCCAGCAGGTACGACCGGGCCGGGGAGCTGTTTTTT. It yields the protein CASRYDRAGELFF.

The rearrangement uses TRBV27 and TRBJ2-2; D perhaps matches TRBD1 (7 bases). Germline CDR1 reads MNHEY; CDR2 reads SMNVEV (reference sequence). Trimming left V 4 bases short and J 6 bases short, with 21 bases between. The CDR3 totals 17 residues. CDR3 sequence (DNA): TGTGCCAGCAGTTCCCCGACAGGGAGGAAGGGAGCCGGGGAGCTGTTTTTT. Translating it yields CASSSPTGRKGAGELFF.

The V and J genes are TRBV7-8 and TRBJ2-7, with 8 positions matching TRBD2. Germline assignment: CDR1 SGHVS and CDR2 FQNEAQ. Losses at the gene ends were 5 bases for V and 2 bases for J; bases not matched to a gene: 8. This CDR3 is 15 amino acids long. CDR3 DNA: TGTGCCAGCAGCCCCCAAAGCGGGGGCACCTACGAGCAGTACTTC. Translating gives CASSPQSGGTYEQYF.

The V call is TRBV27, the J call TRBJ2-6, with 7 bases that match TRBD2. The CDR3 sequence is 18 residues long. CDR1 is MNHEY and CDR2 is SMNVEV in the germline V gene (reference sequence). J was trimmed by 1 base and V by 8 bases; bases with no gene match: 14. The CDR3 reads CASLPLFAGESGANVLTF. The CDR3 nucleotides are TGTGCCAGCCTCCCTCTCTTCGCGGGGGAATCTGGGGCCAACGTCCTGACTTTC.

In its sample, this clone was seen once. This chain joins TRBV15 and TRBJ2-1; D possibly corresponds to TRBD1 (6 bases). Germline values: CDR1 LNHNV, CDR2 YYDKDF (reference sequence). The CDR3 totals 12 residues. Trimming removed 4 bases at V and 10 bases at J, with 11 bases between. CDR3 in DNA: TGTGCCACCAGCAACACCGGGACAGAGCAGTTCTTC. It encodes CATSNTGTEQFF.

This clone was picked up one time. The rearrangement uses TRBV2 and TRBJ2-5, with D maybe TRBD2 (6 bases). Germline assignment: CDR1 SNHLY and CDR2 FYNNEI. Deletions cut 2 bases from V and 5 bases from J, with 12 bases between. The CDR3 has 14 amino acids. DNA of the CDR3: TGTGCCAGCAGTGAACCACTAGCTCGGGAGACCCAGTACTTC. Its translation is CASSEPLARETQYF.

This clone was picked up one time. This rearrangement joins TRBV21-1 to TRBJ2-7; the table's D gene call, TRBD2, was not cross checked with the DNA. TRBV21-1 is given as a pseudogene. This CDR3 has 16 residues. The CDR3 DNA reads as TGTGCCAGCAGCAAAGAGGAAGGGGACGGGAGGAACGAGCAGTACTTC. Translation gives CASSKEEGDGRNEQYF.

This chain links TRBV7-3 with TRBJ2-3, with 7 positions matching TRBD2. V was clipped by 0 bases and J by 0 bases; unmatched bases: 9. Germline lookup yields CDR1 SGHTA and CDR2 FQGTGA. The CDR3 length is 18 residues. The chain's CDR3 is CASSLTAPSGVSTDTQYF. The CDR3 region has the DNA TGTGCCAGCAGCTTAACGGCCCCTAGCGGAGTTAGCACAGATACGCAGTATTTT.

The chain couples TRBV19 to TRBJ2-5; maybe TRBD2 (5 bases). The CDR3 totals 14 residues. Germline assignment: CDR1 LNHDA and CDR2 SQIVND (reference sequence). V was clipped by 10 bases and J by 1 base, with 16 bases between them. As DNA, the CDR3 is TGTGCCACCGCCGGCGGGCGCGTCCAAGAGACCCAGTACTTC. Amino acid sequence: CATAGGRVQETQYF. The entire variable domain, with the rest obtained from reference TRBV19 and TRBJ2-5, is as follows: DGGITQSPKYLFRKEGQNVTLSCEQNLNHDAMYWYRQDPGQGLRLIYYSQIVNDFQKGDIAEGYSVSREKKESFPLTVTSAQKNPTAFYLCATAGGRVQETQYFGPGTRLLVL.

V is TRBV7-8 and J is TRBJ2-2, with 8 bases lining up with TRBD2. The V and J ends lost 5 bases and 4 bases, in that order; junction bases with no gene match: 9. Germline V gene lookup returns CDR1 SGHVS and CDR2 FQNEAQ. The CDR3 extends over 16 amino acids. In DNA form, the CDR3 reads TGTGCCAGCAGCCTGTCCGGGACTAGAGGCACCGGGGAGCTGTTTTTT. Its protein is CASSLSGTRGTGELFF. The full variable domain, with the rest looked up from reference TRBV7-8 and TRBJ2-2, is GAGVSQSPRYKVAKRGQDVALRCDPISGHVSLFWYQQALGQGPEFLTYFQNEAQLDKSGLPSDRFFAERPEGSVSTLKIQRTQQEDSAVYLCASSLSGTRGTGELFFGEGSRLTVL.

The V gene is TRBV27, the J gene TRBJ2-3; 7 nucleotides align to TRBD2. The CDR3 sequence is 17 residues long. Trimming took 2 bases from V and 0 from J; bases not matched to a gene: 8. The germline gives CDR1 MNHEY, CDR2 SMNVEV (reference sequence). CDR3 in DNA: TGTGCCAGCAGTTTACTTACTAGCGTCCCTAGCACAGATACGCAGTATTTT. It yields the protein CASSLLTSVPSTDTQYF.

CDR3 nucleotide sequence: TGTGCCAGCAGCCCGACCGCAGGGTTGCTGTACTTC. It translates to CASSPTAGLLYF. The chain has TRBV12-3 or TRBV12-4 and TRBJ2-7; possibly TRBD1 for D (5 bases). V dropped 6 bases and J dropped 12 bases, with 18 bases sitting between them. The CDR3 length is 12 residues.

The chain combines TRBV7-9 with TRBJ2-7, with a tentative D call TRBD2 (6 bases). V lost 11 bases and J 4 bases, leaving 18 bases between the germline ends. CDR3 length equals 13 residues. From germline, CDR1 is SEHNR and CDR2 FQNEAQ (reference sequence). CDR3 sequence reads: CASTTGERYEQYF. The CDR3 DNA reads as TGTGCCTCCACTACGGGAGAGAGGTACGAGCAGTACTTC.

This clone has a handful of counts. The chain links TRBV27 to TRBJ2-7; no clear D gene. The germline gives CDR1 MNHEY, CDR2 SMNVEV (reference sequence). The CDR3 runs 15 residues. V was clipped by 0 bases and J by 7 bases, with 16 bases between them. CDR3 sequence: CASSLSPSAEREQYF. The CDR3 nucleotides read TGTGCCAGCAGTTTATCCCCGAGTGCCGAGAGGGAGCAGTACTTC.

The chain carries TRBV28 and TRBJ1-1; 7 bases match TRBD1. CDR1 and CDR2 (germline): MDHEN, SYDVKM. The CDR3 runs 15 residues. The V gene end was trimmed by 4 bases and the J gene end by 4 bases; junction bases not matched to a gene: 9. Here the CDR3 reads CASSSPAGGSTEAFF. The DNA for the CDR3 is TGTGCCAGCAGTTCTCCGGCAGGGGGAAGCACTGAAGCTTTCTTT.

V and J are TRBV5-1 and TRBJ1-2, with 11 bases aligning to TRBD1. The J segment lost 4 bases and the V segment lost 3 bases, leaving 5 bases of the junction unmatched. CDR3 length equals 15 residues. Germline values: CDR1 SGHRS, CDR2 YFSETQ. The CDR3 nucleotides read TGCGCCAGCAGCTCGGGACAGGGGGTCCTCTATGGCTACACCTTC. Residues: CASSSGQGVLYGYTF.

The chain's CDR3 is CASSFPGQLYGYTF. DNA for the CDR3: TGTGCCAGCAGCTTCCCTGGACAGTTATATGGCTACACCTTC. The chain recombines TRBV5-4 with TRBJ1-2; tentative D call: TRBD1 (6 bases). CDR3 length: 14 amino acids. Germline values: CDR1 SGHNT, CDR2 YYREEE (reference sequence). Trimming shortened V by 2 bases and J by 5 bases, and 13 bases separated the two germline ends.

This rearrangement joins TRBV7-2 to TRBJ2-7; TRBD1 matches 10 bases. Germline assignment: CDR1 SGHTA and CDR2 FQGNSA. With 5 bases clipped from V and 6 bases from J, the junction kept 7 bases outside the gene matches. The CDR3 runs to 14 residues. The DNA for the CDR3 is TGTGCCAGCAGCCCTCAAGGGGACAGGGGCGAGCAGTACTTC. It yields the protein CASSPQGDRGEQYF.

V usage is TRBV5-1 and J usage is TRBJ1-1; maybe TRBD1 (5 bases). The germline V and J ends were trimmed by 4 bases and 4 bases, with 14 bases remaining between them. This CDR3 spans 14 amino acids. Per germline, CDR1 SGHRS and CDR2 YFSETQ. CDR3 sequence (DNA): TGCGCCAGCAGCGCCCAGGGAGGAGCCACTGAAGCTTTCTTT. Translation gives CASSAQGGATEAFF.

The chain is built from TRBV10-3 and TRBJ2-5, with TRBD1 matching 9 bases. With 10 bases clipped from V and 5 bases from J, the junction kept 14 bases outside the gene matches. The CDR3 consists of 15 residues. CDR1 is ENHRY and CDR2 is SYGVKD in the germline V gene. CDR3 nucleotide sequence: TGTGCCACCCAAGACCGGGACAGGGATGGGGAGACCCAGTACTTC. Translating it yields CATQDRDRDGETQYF.

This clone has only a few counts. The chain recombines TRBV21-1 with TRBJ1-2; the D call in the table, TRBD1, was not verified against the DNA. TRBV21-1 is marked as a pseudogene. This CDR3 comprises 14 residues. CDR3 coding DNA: TGTGCCAGCAGCAAAGCCCGTCAGGGGTATGGCTACACCTTC. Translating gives CASSKARQGYGYTF.

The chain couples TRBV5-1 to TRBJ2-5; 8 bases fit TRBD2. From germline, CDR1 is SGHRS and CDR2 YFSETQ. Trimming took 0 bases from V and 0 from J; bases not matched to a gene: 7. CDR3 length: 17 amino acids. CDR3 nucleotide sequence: TGCGCCAGCAGCTTGGGGAAGGAGCGGGGGTACCAAGAGACCCAGTACTTC. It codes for CASSLGKERGYQETQYF.

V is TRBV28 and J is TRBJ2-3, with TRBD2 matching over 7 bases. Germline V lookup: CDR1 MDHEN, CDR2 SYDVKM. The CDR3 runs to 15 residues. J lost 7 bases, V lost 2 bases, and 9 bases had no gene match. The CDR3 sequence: CASSLIRSGRNTQYF. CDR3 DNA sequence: TGTGCCAGCAGTTTAATAAGGTCCGGGAGGAATACGCAGTATTTT.

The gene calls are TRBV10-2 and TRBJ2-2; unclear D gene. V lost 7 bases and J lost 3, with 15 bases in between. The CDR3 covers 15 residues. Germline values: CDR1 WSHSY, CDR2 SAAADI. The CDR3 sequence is CASKTRSGDTGELFF. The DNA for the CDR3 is TGCGCCAGCAAGACACGGTCCGGTGACACCGGGGAGCTGTTTTTT.

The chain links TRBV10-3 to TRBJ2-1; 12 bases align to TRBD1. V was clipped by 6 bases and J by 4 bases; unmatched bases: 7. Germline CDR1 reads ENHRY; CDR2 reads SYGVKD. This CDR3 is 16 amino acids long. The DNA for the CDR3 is TGTGCCATCAGCCCACGGGACAGGGGGCCGTACAATGAGCAGTTCTTC. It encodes CAISPRDRGPYNEQFF.

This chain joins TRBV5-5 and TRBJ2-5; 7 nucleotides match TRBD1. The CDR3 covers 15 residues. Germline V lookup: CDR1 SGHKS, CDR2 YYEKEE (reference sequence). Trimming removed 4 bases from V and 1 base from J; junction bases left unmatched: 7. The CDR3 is CASSPLQGTQETQYF. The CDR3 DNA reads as TGTGCCAGCAGCCCCTTACAGGGGACCCAAGAGACCCAGTACTTC. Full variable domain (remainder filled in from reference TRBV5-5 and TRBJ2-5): DAGVTQSPTHLIKTRGQQVTLRCSPISGHKSVSWYQQVLGQGPQFIFQYYEKEERGRGNFPDRFSARQFPNYSSELNVNALLLGDSALYLCASSPLQGTQETQYFGPGTRLLVL.